The 25 T cell receptor beta chains listed next were all sequenced from one sample in a study of T cell responses to AZD1222 COVID-19 vaccine. TCRdb keeps only in-frame clones here, not all; method: immunoSEQ multiplex PCR. The repertoire holds about 90,000 clones, with 85% to 90% as singletons. The specimen comprised peripheral blood, sampled 28 days after the second AZD1222 dose. The receptors were sampled from an adult who received the AZD1222 COVID-19 vaccine.

The rearrangement joins TRBV27 to TRBJ1-1; 8 bases agree with TRBD1. The V and J ends lost 5 bases and 11 bases, in that order; junction bases with no gene match: 13. Looked up from germline, CDR1 is MNHEY and CDR2 is SMNVEV (reference sequence). The CDR3 is 14 residues long. The CDR3 DNA follows: TGTGCCAGCAGTGCCCAGGGGGCTACTCTTAGGGCTTTCTTT. Amino acid sequence: CASSAQGATLRAFF.

V is TRBV27 and J is TRBJ1-5; D might be TRBD1 (5 bases). Germline-derived CDR1 and CDR2 are MNHEY and SMNVEV (reference sequence). Trimming took 3 bases from V and 7 from J, leaving 10 bases between them. CDR3 length: 13 amino acids. The DNA of the CDR3 is TGTGCCAGCAGTTTGGAGGGGCAACAGCCCCAGCATTTT. This gives the protein CASSLEGQQPQHF.

The gene calls are TRBV27 and TRBJ1-2; a possible D gene is TRBD1 (5 bases). The germline gives CDR1 MNHEY, CDR2 SMNVEV (reference sequence). This CDR3 has 14 amino acids. The V gene lost 0 bases and the J gene lost 7 bases, with 12 bases spanning the gap. CDR3 DNA sequence: TGTGCCAGCAGTTTATCATCGGGGGGATTTGGCTACACCTTC. As protein: CASSLSSGGFGYTF.

The J gene is TRBJ2-7, the V gene TRBV30; 9 positions match TRBD1. V was clipped by 4 bases and J by 5 bases; unmatched bases: 6. CDR1 is GTSNPN and CDR2 is SVGIG in the germline V gene (reference sequence). This CDR3 is 13 amino acids long. The CDR3 region is CAWNLGQGNEQYF. DNA of the CDR3: TGTGCCTGGAATCTGGGACAGGGAAACGAGCAGTACTTC.

The CDR3 loop is CASSLTRSVGEYGYTF. The CDR3 DNA reads as TGTGCCAGCAGTTTAACCCGATCGGTGGGGGAGTATGGCTACACCTTC. V gene TRBV28 combines with J gene TRBJ1-2; weak D call: TRBD1 (5 bases). CDR3 length equals 16 residues. Trimming cost V 2 bases and J 5 bases, with 18 bases left between them. Germline CDR1 and CDR2: MDHEN and SYDVKM.

With regard to this clone: The junction departs from germline at one end; a sequencing error may be responsible. The chain couples TRBV6-1 to TRBJ2-5, with 10 bases fitting TRBD2. This CDR3 spans 15 amino acids. Germline assignment: CDR1 MNHNS and CDR2 SASEGT. CDR3 sequence (DNA): TGTGCCAGCAGTCAAGCGGGGGGGCTAGGAGAGACCCAGTACTTC. Translated, it gives CASSQAGGLGETQYF.

This clone has just one count. The CDR3 bases are TGTGCCAGTAGTAAGGAGGGCCAGAGCTCTGGAAACACCATATATTTT. Protein product: CASSKEGQSSGNTIYF. The J gene is TRBJ1-3, the V gene TRBV19; D remains ambiguous. The V and J ends lost 4 bases and 0 bases respectively, with 13 bases between them. Per the germline V gene, CDR1 is LNHDA and CDR2 is SQIVND (reference sequence). The CDR3 spans 16 residues. Full variable domain (missing parts from reference TRBV19 and TRBJ1-3): DGGITQSPKYLFRKEGQNVTLSCEQNLNHDAMYWYRQDPGQGLRLIYYSQIVNDFQKGDIAEGYSVSREKKESFPLTVTSAQKNPTAFYLCASSKEGQSSGNTIYFGEGSWLTVV.

The chain uses TRBV29-1 and TRBJ2-1; 8 nucleotides agree with TRBD2. CDR3 size: 14 residues. V dropped 6 bases and J dropped 0; count of bases not matched to a gene: 4. Germline loops: CDR1 SQVTM, CDR2 ANQGSEA. CDR3 coding DNA: TGCAGCGTCAGCACTAGCGGCTCCTACAATGAGCAGTTCTTC. Protein product: CSVSTSGSYNEQFF.

The chain carries TRBV27 and TRBJ2-1, with 9 bases fitting TRBD2. Germline-derived CDR1 and CDR2 are MNHEY and SMNVEV (reference sequence). V shed 5 bases, J shed 0 bases, and the junction held 2 bases outside the gene matches. The CDR3 length is 15 residues. CDR3 amino acids: CASSPSGISYNEQFF. For the CDR3, the DNA is TGTGCCAGCAGTCCTAGCGGGATCTCCTACAATGAGCAGTTCTTC.

This sequence joins TRBV5-1 and TRBJ1-2, with TRBD1 identical over 7 bases. The CDR3 extends over 15 amino acids. Per germline, CDR1 SGHRS and CDR2 YFSETQ. The junction had 12 bases not matched to a gene; V was cut back by 4 bases and J by 6 bases. Written as DNA, the CDR3 is TGCGCCAGCAGCGAGCCCGGGACAGTGTCTAATGGCTACACCTTC. It translates to CASSEPGTVSNGYTF. Using reference TRBV5-1 and TRBJ1-2 for the parts outside the CDR3, the full variable domain is KAGVTQTPRYLIKTRGQQVTLSCSPISGHRSVSWYQQTPGQGLQFLFEYFSETQRNKGNFPGRFSGRQFSNSRSEMNVSTLELGDSALYLCASSEPGTVSNGYTFGSGTRLTVV.

This clone was detected once. The chain couples TRBV5-1 to TRBJ2-7; 8 bases map to TRBD1. In germline, CDR1 is SGHRS, CDR2 YFSETQ. The CDR3 has 17 residues. With V trimmed by 0 bases and J by 2 bases, 10 bases remained unmatched. The CDR3 is CASSLARTGNNAYEQYF. As DNA, the CDR3 is TGCGCCAGCAGCTTGGCTCGGACAGGGAACAATGCCTACGAGCAGTACTTC.

The rearrangement links TRBV6-2 or TRBV6-3 to TRBJ2-5; 8 positions agree with TRBD1. Germline loops: CDR1 MNHEY, CDR2 SVGEGT. The CDR3 loop spans 14 amino acids. Losses at the gene ends were 4 bases for V and 4 bases for J; bases not matched to a gene: 5. Written as DNA, the CDR3 is TGTGCCAGCAGTTTCACAGGGGGTCGAGAGACCCAGTACTTC. This translates into CASSFTGGRETQYF.

This chain links TRBV28 with TRBJ1-1, with D tentatively TRBD1 (5 bases). CDR1 and CDR2 (germline): MDHEN, SYDVKM. This CDR3 is 13 amino acids long. V was shortened by 6 bases and J by 4 bases, with 12 bases between the two germline ends. The DNA for the CDR3 is TGTGCCAGCAGGCCGCCAGGGCCCACTGAAGCTTTCTTT. It is translated as CASRPPGPTEAFF.

Written as DNA, the CDR3 is TGCGCCAGCAGCCATCCCGGACGGGATATGAACACTGAAGCTTTCTTT. It translates to CASSHPGRDMNTEAFF. The chain combines TRBV4-3 with TRBJ1-1; D remains ambiguous. Germline CDR1 is LGHNA and CDR2 is YSLEER. The CDR3 length is 16 residues. The ends were cut back, 3 bases at V and 0 bases at J, with 14 bases in the middle.

This rearrangement joins TRBV18 to TRBJ1-1; TRBD1 is a possible D gene (5 bases). V dropped 8 bases and J dropped 4 bases, with 17 bases sitting between them. Germline lookup yields CDR1 KGHSH and CDR2 LQKENI. The CDR3 is made up of 14 amino acids. CDR3 amino acids: CASAEGSVGTEAFF. The CDR3 DNA is TGTGCCAGCGCCGAGGGGTCGGTAGGCACTGAAGCTTTCTTT.

CDR3 DNA: TGTGCCAGCAGTGACACGGACAGGGGGGTCACAGATACGCAGTATTTT. The encoded protein is CASSDTDRGVTDTQYF. The genes are TRBV6-1 and TRBJ2-3; TRBD1 aligns across 10 bases. This CDR3 is 16 amino acids long. Germline V CDR1 and CDR2: MNHNS, SASEGT. V was clipped by 3 bases and J by 2 bases; unmatched bases: 5.

V and J are TRBV18 and TRBJ2-5; the match to TRBD1 covers 8 bases. The CDR3 spans 15 residues. Trimming removed 3 bases from V and 5 bases from J; junction bases left unmatched: 8. Germline CDR1 reads KGHSH; CDR2 reads LQKENI. The CDR3 DNA reads as TGTGCCAGCTCACCCTCGACAGGGGCCGGGGAGACCCAGTACTTC. Translation gives CASSPSTGAGETQYF.

This chain links TRBV7-2 with TRBJ2-3, with D uncertain. Germline values: CDR1 SGHTA, CDR2 FQGNSA. The CDR3 is 11 amino acids. V was pared by 5 bases and J by 9 bases, with 9 bases between. Written as DNA, the CDR3 is TGTGCCAGCAGCAAAGAGGTGACGCAGTATTTT. It yields the protein CASSKEVTQYF.

The V call is TRBV2, the J call TRBJ2-6; D call uncertain. Trimming removed 3 bases at V and 2 bases at J, with 14 bases between. CDR1 is SNHLY, CDR2 FYNNEI, per germline. There are 17 residues in the CDR3. The CDR3 region is CASSDPRVAPGANVLTF. The CDR3 coding sequence is TGTGCCAGCAGTGATCCCAGAGTGGCCCCTGGGGCCAACGTCCTGACTTTC.

V usage is TRBV5-3 and J usage is TRBJ2-1; D tentatively reads TRBD1 or TRBD2 (5 bases each). TRBV5-3 is reported as an ORF; its role is uncertain. The CDR3 totals 16 residues. V was clipped by 1 base and J by 5 bases, with 16 bases between them. The chain's CDR3 is CARSLIWRQRDNEQFF. The CDR3 bases are TGTGCCAGAAGCTTGATTTGGCGACAGAGGGACAATGAGCAGTTCTTC.

This clone was seen a single time. The chain carries TRBV18 and TRBJ2-7; D is undetermined. Germline V gene data show CDR1 as KGHSH and CDR2 as LQKENI. There are 13 residues in the CDR3. Trimming took 3 bases from V and 0 from J, leaving 6 bases between them. CDR3 protein: CASSPGDSYEQYF. Written as DNA, the CDR3 is TGTGCCAGCTCACCTGGGGACTCCTACGAGCAGTACTTC.

The gene calls are TRBV9 and TRBJ2-7, with D hard to call. The length of the CDR3 is 14 residues. Germline CDR1 and CDR2: SGDLS and YYNGEE. V lost 0 bases and J 7 bases, leaving 14 bases between the germline ends. The CDR3 protein is CASSVESGGVEQYF. The CDR3 DNA follows: TGTGCCAGCAGCGTAGAATCCGGTGGGGTGGAGCAGTACTTC.

This chain connects TRBV7-3 to TRBJ1-2; 9 nucleotides align to TRBD1. CDR3 length: 15 amino acids. After removal of 5 bases from V and 13 bases from J, the junction contained 17 bases not matched to a gene. Germline loops: CDR1 SGHTA, CDR2 FQGTGA. This chain's CDR3 is CASSPTPGQGPIRTF. The CDR3 bases are TGTGCCAGCAGCCCCACCCCGGGACAGGGTCCTATACGCACCTTC.

This clone was recorded once. The junction departs from germline at one end; a sequencing error may be responsible. The CDR3: CASSLRSQGLRAGGYTF. DNA for the CDR3: TGTGCTAGCAGCTTAAGGTCACAGGGGCTGAGGGCGGGTGGCTACACCTTC. The V call is TRBV7-7, the J call TRBJ1-2; the match to TRBD1 covers 7 bases. Germline values: CDR1 SSHAT, CDR2 FNYEAQ (reference sequence). The length of the CDR3 is 17 residues.

The chain combines TRBV7-6 with TRBJ2-5; tentative D call: TRBD1 (5 bases). Germline CDR1 reads SGHVS; CDR2 reads FNYEAQ. The V end lost 5 bases, the J end lost 5 bases, and 9 bases lay between the germline ends. The CDR3 extends over 12 amino acids. The CDR3 nucleotides read TGTGCCAGCAGCAGGGGTACGGAGACCCAGTACTTC. It is translated as CASSRGTETQYF.